These 21 T cell receptor beta chains share one sample of origin, sequenced in a study of blood T cell repertoires in COVID-19. Measured with immunoSEQ multiplex PCR; TCRdb has only the in-frame clones, and not every one. This table holds about 170,000 clones, approximately 85% found once. The specimen was peripheral blood. These TCRs come from an elderly man with COVID-19, enrolled during active disease.

The chain has TRBV12-3 or TRBV12-4 and TRBJ2-7; 7 nucleotides agree with TRBD1. V was clipped by 8 bases and J by 7 bases; unmatched bases: 11. This CDR3 has 13 amino acids. In nucleotides, the CDR3 is TGTGCCAGCCTCAACTATTACAGGGGAGAGCAGTACTTC. Residues: CASLNYYRGEQYF.

The chain links TRBV7-8 to TRBJ2-2; the match to TRBD1 covers 12 bases. The CDR3 extends over 15 amino acids. Losses at the gene ends were 5 bases for V and 6 bases for J; bases not matched to a gene: 4. Germline CDR1 is SGHVS and CDR2 is FQNEAQ. CDR3 nucleotide sequence: TGTGCCAGCAGCAAGCGGGACAGGGGGCCCGGGGAGCTGTTTTTT. This sequence encodes CASSKRDRGPGELFF.

The rearrangement uses TRBV11-2 and TRBJ1-4; 10 bases match TRBD1. CDR1 is SGHAT and CDR2 is FQNNGV in the germline V gene. With 5 bases clipped from V and 7 bases from J, the junction kept 7 bases outside the gene matches. CDR3 size: 15 residues. CDR3 residues: CASSTQTGGGEKLFF. CDR3 in DNA: TGTGCCAGCAGCACACAGACAGGGGGCGGTGAAAAACTGTTTTTT.

This clone was detected only once. J is TRBJ1-2 and V is TRBV5-1; TRBD1 is a possible D gene (5 bases). This CDR3 contains 15 residues. Germline CDR1 SGHRS, CDR2 YFSETQ. Trimming took 4 bases from V and 5 from J, leaving 18 bases between them. CDR3 region: CASSPQSGAVYGYTF. As DNA, the CDR3 is TGCGCCAGCAGCCCCCAAAGCGGGGCCGTATATGGCTACACCTTC. Together with reference TRBV5-1 and TRBJ1-2, the CDR3 gives the full variable domain: KAGVTQTPRYLIKTRGQQVTLSCSPISGHRSVSWYQQTPGQGLQFLFEYFSETQRNKGNFPGRFSGRQFSNSRSEMNVSTLELGDSALYLCASSPQSGAVYGYTFGSGTRLTVV.

The sample holds one count of this clone. The rearrangement joins TRBV4-1 to TRBJ1-2; D is perhaps TRBD1 (6 bases). V was shortened by 5 bases and J by 0 bases, with 16 bases between the two germline ends. The CDR3 totals 16 residues. Germline V CDR1 and CDR2: MGHRA, YSYEKL. CDR3 sequence reads: CASSKRTALANYGYTF. DNA of the CDR3: TGCGCCAGCAGCAAACGGACAGCGTTAGCTAACTATGGCTACACCTTC.

V gene TRBV6-1 combines with J gene TRBJ1-4, with TRBD1 identical over 8 bases. Germline V gene data show CDR1 as MNHNS and CDR2 as SASEGT. The CDR3 is made up of 15 amino acids. Trimming cost V 1 base and J 10 bases; bases outside gene matches: 8. CDR3 protein: CASSEVVAGGGKLFF. The CDR3, as DNA: TGTGCCAGCAGTGAAGTTGTGGCAGGGGGCGGAAAACTGTTTTTT.

As for this clone: Germline and junction disagree at one end, which may indicate a read error. The chain employs TRBV11-2 and TRBJ2-1; perhaps TRBD2 as D (7 bases). Looked up from germline, CDR1 is SGHAT and CDR2 is FQNNGV. CDR3 length equals 15 residues. In DNA form, the CDR3 reads TGTGTCAGCAGCTTAGATGGGGGGGCTTGGAATGAGCAGTTCTTC. Amino acid sequence: CVSSLDGGAWNEQFF. The entire variable domain, with the rest obtained from reference TRBV11-2 and TRBJ2-1, is as follows: EAGVAQSPRYKIIEKRQSVAFWCNPISGHATLYWYQQILGQGPKLLIQFQNNGVVDDSQLPKDRFSAERLKGVDSTLKIQPAKLEDSAVYLCVSSLDGGAWNEQFFGPGTRLTVL.

This sequence joins TRBV19 and TRBJ2-7, with 7 bases that match TRBD1. CDR3 size: 18 residues. Germline CDR1 LNHDA, CDR2 SQIVND (reference sequence). CDR3 sequence reads: CASAPVKYGRTGGYEQYF. Here the CDR3 DNA reads TGTGCTTCAGCCCCCGTAAAGTACGGCCGGACAGGAGGCTACGAGCAGTACTTC.

The rearrangement joins TRBV19 to TRBJ1-4; D perhaps matches TRBD1 (6 bases). The germline CDR1 and CDR2 sequences are LNHDA and SQIVND (reference sequence). This CDR3 is 14 amino acids long. V shed 3 bases and J shed 8 bases, with 13 bases lying between them. The CDR3 DNA reads TGTGCCAGTAGTATCGGGGGGGGCAGCGAAAAACTGTTTTTT. This translates into CASSIGGGSEKLFF. Filled out from reference TRBV19 and TRBJ1-4, the complete variable domain reads DGGITQSPKYLFRKEGQNVTLSCEQNLNHDAMYWYRQDPGQGLRLIYYSQIVNDFQKGDIAEGYSVSREKKESFPLTVTSAQKNPTAFYLCASSIGGGSEKLFFGSGTQLSVL.

The chain links TRBV7-2 to TRBJ2-3, with a tentative D call TRBD1 (8 bases). This CDR3 spans 16 amino acids. Trimming pared 3 bases from V and 1 base from J, leaving 14 bases between. Germline values: CDR1 SGHTA, CDR2 FQGNSA. The CDR3 sequence is CASSFNTGGGTDTQYF. CDR3 nucleotides: TGTGCCAGCAGCTTTAATACAGGGGGGGGCACAGATACGCAGTATTTT.

The rearrangement uses TRBV5-8 and TRBJ1-3, with 10 bases that match TRBD1. Germline V lookup: CDR1 SGHTS, CDR2 YDEGEE. The CDR3 contains 16 residues. V shed 3 bases, J shed 2 bases, and the junction held 5 bases outside the gene matches. This CDR3 is CASSSGQGVAGNTIYF. In DNA, the CDR3 is TGTGCCAGCAGCTCAGGACAGGGGGTAGCTGGAAACACCATATATTTT.

This chain connects TRBV19 to TRBJ2-5, with TRBD2 identical over 8 bases. Matching the DNA end better, TRBJ2-7 makes the J call doubtful. The V gene's germline CDR1 is LNHDA and CDR2 SQIVND (reference sequence). CDR3 length: 18 residues. Here the CDR3 DNA reads TGTGCCAGTAGTATTTCGATGACGGGGGGGCATAGATCCTACGAGCAGTACTTC. Amino acid sequence: CASSISMTGGHRSYEQYF.

The gene calls are TRBV15 and TRBJ1-1, with D unclear. The V gene's germline CDR1 is LNHNV and CDR2 YYDKDF (reference sequence). The ends were cut back, 6 bases at V and 3 bases at J, with 11 bases in the middle. The CDR3 totals 13 residues. CDR3 residues: CATRHAVDTEAFF. The CDR3 nucleotides read TGTGCCACCAGGCATGCGGTGGACACTGAAGCTTTCTTT.

Comment on this clone: The junction does not match germline at one end; this may be a read error. The V call is TRBV7-7, the J call TRBJ1-5; the match to TRBD1 covers 8 bases. The CDR3 is made up of 13 amino acids. Germline V CDR1 and CDR2: SSHAT, FNYEAQ (reference sequence). CDR3 bases: TGTGCCAGCAGTTTAGACAGGGGCCAGCCCCAGCATTTT. Translation: CASSLDRGQPQHF.

V usage is TRBV6-5 and J usage is TRBJ1-5, with 8 bases aligning to TRBD1. V was clipped by 5 bases and J by 7 bases; unmatched bases: 4. Germline assignment: CDR1 MNHEY and CDR2 SVGAGI. The CDR3 loop spans 13 amino acids. The CDR3 sequence is CASSQGAGQPQHF. CDR3 nucleotides: TGTGCCAGCAGTCAGGGGGCGGGACAGCCCCAGCATTTT.

The chain couples TRBV6-6 to TRBJ2-7; TRBD1 matches 8 bases. This CDR3 contains 15 residues. Looked up from germline, CDR1 is MNHNY and CDR2 is SVGAGI (reference sequence). V trimming: 2 bases; J trimming: 4 bases; junction bases outside the gene matches: 7. The CDR3 loop reads CASSYPGQGEYEQYF. CDR3 nucleotide sequence: TGTGCCAGCAGTTACCCCGGACAGGGCGAGTACGAGCAGTACTTC.

This clone was seen more than once but under ten times. The chain joins TRBV4-3 to TRBJ1-1, with D uncertain. The length of the CDR3 is 15 residues. The germline CDR1 and CDR2 sequences are LGHNA and YSLEER. Between the trimmed V and J ends, which lost 0 bases and 5 bases, there was a span of 13 bases. CDR3 protein: CASSQDSGFGTEAFF. The CDR3 DNA follows: TGCGCCAGCAGCCAAGATTCGGGGTTTGGGACTGAAGCTTTCTTT.

About this clone: Other DNA sequences in the same sample also yield this CDR3. The chain is built from TRBV29-1 and TRBJ1-1, with TRBD1 matching over 9 bases. The CDR3 runs to 12 residues. Unmatched junction bases numbered 4, after V lost 6 bases and J lost 5 bases. Germline lookup yields CDR1 SQVTM and CDR2 ANQGSEA. The CDR3 region is CSVRQGVTEAFF. DNA for the CDR3: TGCAGCGTACGACAGGGGGTAACTGAAGCTTTCTTT.

The chain couples TRBV2 to TRBJ2-3; TRBD2 matches at 8 bases. The V and J ends lost 8 bases and 0 bases, in that order; junction bases with no gene match: 16. The CDR3 covers 18 residues. Germline loops: CDR1 SNHLY, CDR2 FYNNEI. CDR3 sequence: CASRKRPSGGPSTDTQYF. In DNA form, the CDR3 reads TGTGCCAGCCGGAAAAGACCCAGCGGGGGCCCTAGCACAGATACGCAGTATTTT.

The chain couples TRBV14 to TRBJ1-2; 8 bases are a match to TRBD1. The germline V gene has CDR1 SGHDN and CDR2 FVKESK. The CDR3 totals 16 residues. J was trimmed by 5 bases and V by 4 bases; bases with no gene match: 12. CDR3 in DNA: TGTGCCAGCAGCCGATCCCAGGGGGCTGAATGGTATGGCTACACCTTC. Translated: CASSRSQGAEWYGYTF. Using reference TRBV14 and TRBJ1-2 for the parts outside the CDR3, the full variable domain is EAGVTQFPSHSVIEKGQTVTLRCDPISGHDNLYWYRRVMGKEIKFLLHFVKESKQDESGMPNNRFLAERTGGTYSTLKVQPAELEDSGVYFCASSRSQGAEWYGYTFGSGTRLTVV.

J is TRBJ1-4 and V is TRBV3-1 (or the pseudogene TRBV3-2); TRBD1 is a possible D gene (5 bases). Germline lookup yields CDR1 LGHDT and CDR2 YNNKEL (reference sequence). With 5 bases removed from V and 8 bases from J, the gap between germline ends came to 24 bases. The CDR3 is made up of 17 amino acids. CDR3 nucleotides: TGTGCCAGCAGCTCCTCCGGGGGAGGGCTGGGGGGAGAAAAACTGTTTTTT. Translated, it gives CASSSSGGGLGGEKLFF.